This T cell receptor beta chain was observed in a study of early T cells in non-severe SARS-CoV-2 infection listed by TCRdb under 2021. Regarding the complete study: Because TCR sequencing was done on bulk RNA from unsorted whole blood, the alpha and beta chains could not be paired. Broad study findings and their caveats: VDJdb matching was skewed toward anti-spike CD8 responses and likely underestimated virus-specific expansions, missing private and CD4 specificities.

The library was obtained by 5' RACE. Instrument used: NextSeq 500. To correct for sequencing error and PCR bias, the TCR library protocol tagged individual cDNA molecules with unique molecular identifiers. Both TCR alpha and beta chains were sequenced, and tight co-correlation was observed between alpha and beta sequence abundances in each sample. The source study handled its data this way. Decombinator V4 was used to annotate TCR sequences for V gene, J gene and CDR3. TCRs were defined as expanded if a significant change between any two time points was detected under a Poisson model with p below 0.0001. Abundances of TCRs were expressed as counts per million after normalisation to the total number of TCRs sequenced in each sample. VDJdb, accessed 1 November 2021, was searched for CMV, EBV and SARS-CoV-2 annotated TCRs, excluding TCRs annotated for multiple antigens. The public sequencing data were trimmed at Q25 with fastp and processed into clonotypes with MiXCR by TCRdb, which kept only in-frame beta chains. One record per CDR3 amino acid sequence lists the most common genes and DNA. Clone size and V and J calls follow TCRdb, not the original study. The sample data list under 45,000 distinct CDR3 sequences, and 11% of these were observed just once. The biggest ten clones account for roughly 9.7% of the sample.

A case-control design nested within a healthcare worker cohort in London, UK, was used, with weekly nasopharyngeal swab PCR tests and blood sampling performed. Healthcare workers were enrolled in the week of the UK lockdown, from 23 to 31 March 2020, and were followed every week for up to roughly 15 weeks. The table lists this clonotype with a few counts. Its antigen is still unknown. No base-level quality is on record; no much larger clone is a single base apart. Sequenced input: whole blood. The receptor comes from an adult who was a healthcare worker with PCR-confirmed SARS-CoV-2 infection or an uninfected control (not recorded which).

For the CDR3, the sequence is CASSIWSGTDTQYF. The nucleotides read TGTGCCAGTAGTATTTGGTCGGGGACAGATACGCAGTATTTT. The rearrangement joined TRBV19 to TRBJ2-3; tentative D gene TRBD2, with 5 bases matching. The CDR3 holds 14 amino acids from the cysteine to the phenylalanine. The read is trimmed to its CDR3 DNA, 42 bases read in frame from base 1. V sheds 3 bases and J sheds 3 bases, leaving 10 bases between their ends. Taken from the germline V gene (reference sequence), the CDR1 and CDR2 loops are LNHDA and SQIVND. Reference TRBV19 and TRBJ2-3 genes cover what lies past the CDR3, so the full variable domain is DGGITQSPKYLFRKEGQNVTLSCEQNLNHDAMYWYRQDPGQGLRLIYYSQIVNDFQKGDIAEGYSVSREKKESFPLTVTSAQKNPTAFYLCASSIWSGTDTQYFGPGTRLTVL.